A selection of T cell receptor beta chains follows, all from one sample in a study of T cells in Graves' hyperthyroidism and ophthalmopathy. TCRdb re-derived calls from the multiplex PCR reads in MiXCR, one entry per CDR3 protein. Here the sample spans about 360,000 distinct CDR3 sequences, about 19% being singletons. Sequencing was performed on blood. These receptors came from a woman between 18 and 29 years old with Graves' hyperthyroidism. The CDR3 runs from the conserved cysteine through the conserved F or W. The order of the fields is V gene, clone size, J gene, D gene, CDR3 protein, CDR3 DNA. D genes are given only for firm matches. A row's size may be missing; if present it is once, few, many or a size class.

v_call: TRBV5-1; clone_size: many; j_call: TRBJ1-1; d_call: NA; cdr3_aa: CASSLLRQNTEAFF; cdr3_nt: TGCGCCAGCAGCTTGCTCCGGCAGAACACTGAAGCTTTCTTT
v_call: TRBV6-1; clone_size: many; j_call: TRBJ2-2; d_call: NA; cdr3_aa: CASRSTGFRELFF; cdr3_nt: TGTGCCAGCAGGAGTACAGGGTTCAGGGAGCTGTTTTTT
v_call: TRBV9; clone_size: few; j_call: TRBJ2-2; d_call: NA; cdr3_aa: CASSATGLLYGGGVGGELFF; cdr3_nt: TGTGCCAGCAGCGCCACAGGGTTGCTTTACGGCGGGGGAGTCGGCGGGGAGCTGTTTTTT
v_call: TRBV30; clone_size: many; j_call: TRBJ2-7; d_call: NA; cdr3_aa: CAWSVPPGSYEQYF; cdr3_nt: TGTGCCTGGAGTGTACCTCCTGGCTCCTACGAGCAGTACTTC
v_call: TRBV20-1; clone_size: few; j_call: TRBJ2-5; d_call: TRBD1; cdr3_aa: CSANNQGAPGTQYF; cdr3_nt: TGCAGTGCAAATAATCAGGGGGCGCCAGGGACCCAGTACTTC
v_call: TRBV6-1; clone_size: many; j_call: TRBJ1-2; d_call: NA; cdr3_aa: CASSEAWGEIANYGYTF; cdr3_nt: TGTGCCAGCAGTGAAGCTTGGGGGGAAATAGCTAACTATGGCTACACCTTC
v_call: TRBV5-1; clone_size: many; j_call: TRBJ2-7; d_call: NA; cdr3_aa: CASSLGSSPYEQYF; cdr3_nt: TGCGCCAGCAGCTTAGGCTCTAGCCCCTACGAGCAGTACTTC
v_call: TRBV3-1; clone_size: NA; j_call: TRBJ1-5; d_call: NA; cdr3_aa: CAGNQVLGSNQPQHF; cdr3_nt: TGTGCCGGCAACCAAGTTTTAGGGAGCAATCAGCCCCAGCATTTT
v_call: TRBV29-1; clone_size: many; j_call: TRBJ2-2; d_call: TRBD1; cdr3_aa: CSGRTGLTGELFF; cdr3_nt: TGCAGCGGGAGGACAGGATTAACCGGGGAGCTGTTTTTT
v_call: TRBV11-1; clone_size: NA; j_call: TRBJ1-1; d_call: NA; cdr3_aa: CASSPYRGGRGFVTEAFF; cdr3_nt: TGTGCCAGCAGCCCCTACCGGGGAGGCAGGGGTTTTGTCACTGAAGCTTTCTTT
v_call: TRBV4-1; clone_size: NA; j_call: TRBJ2-5; d_call: NA; cdr3_aa: CASSPWDWGGEETQYF; cdr3_nt: TGCGCCAGCAGCCCTTGGGACTGGGGGGGCGAAGAGACCCAGTACTTC
v_call: TRBV20-1; clone_size: many; j_call: TRBJ2-7; d_call: NA; cdr3_aa: CSARDYSDSSYEQYF; cdr3_nt: TGCAGTGCTAGAGATTACAGCGACAGTTCCTACGAGCAGTACTTC
v_call: TRBV10-3; clone_size: NA; j_call: TRBJ1-5; d_call: TRBD1; cdr3_aa: CAYKATGGLSNQPQHF; cdr3_nt: TGTGCCTATAAGGCGACAGGGGGCCTCAGCAATCAGCCCCAGCATTTT
v_call: TRBV29-1; clone_size: NA; j_call: TRBJ2-4; d_call: TRBD2; cdr3_aa: CSVPAGVDKNIQYF; cdr3_nt: TGCAGCGTCCCGGCGGGGGTGGACAAAAACATTCAGTACTTC
v_call: TRBV12-3/TRBV12-4; clone_size: NA; j_call: TRBJ1-1; d_call: NA; cdr3_aa: CATWGDTNTEAFF; cdr3_nt: TGTGCCACATGGGGGGACACTAACACTGAAGCTTTCTTT
v_call: TRBV12-3/TRBV12-4; clone_size: many; j_call: TRBJ1-2; d_call: TRBD1; cdr3_aa: CASSFETGADRGYTF; cdr3_nt: TGTGCCAGCAGTTTTGAAACAGGGGCGGATCGGGGCTACACCTTC
v_call: TRBV19; clone_size: NA; j_call: TRBJ2-2; d_call: NA; cdr3_aa: CASSMIGGDTGELFF; cdr3_nt: TGTGCCAGTAGTATGATCGGCGGGGACACCGGGGAGCTGTTTTTT
v_call: TRBV6-1; clone_size: NA; j_call: TRBJ2-2; d_call: NA; cdr3_aa: CASQGSGELFF; cdr3_nt: TGTGCCAGCCAGGGGTCCGGGGAGCTGTTTTTT
v_call: TRBV20-1; clone_size: many; j_call: TRBJ1-5; d_call: TRBD1; cdr3_aa: CSALGTGRQPQHF; cdr3_nt: TGCAGTGCTCTAGGGACAGGGAGGCAGCCCCAGCATTTT
v_call: TRBV11-2; clone_size: many; j_call: TRBJ2-5; d_call: TRBD1; cdr3_aa: CASSLGRGQETQYF; cdr3_nt: TGTGCCAGCAGTTTAGGCAGGGGGCAAGAGACCCAGTACTTC
v_call: TRBV18; clone_size: many; j_call: TRBJ2-7; d_call: NA; cdr3_aa: CASSQQGRAEQYF; cdr3_nt: TGTGCCAGCTCACAGCAGGGGAGGGCCGAGCAGTACTTC
v_call: TRBV9; clone_size: many; j_call: TRBJ1-2; d_call: NA; cdr3_aa: CASSPIDWGYTF; cdr3_nt: TGTGCCAGCAGCCCCATCGATTGGGGCTACACCTTC
v_call: TRBV27; clone_size: many; j_call: TRBJ2-5; d_call: NA; cdr3_aa: CASSSSPKTEGTQYF; cdr3_nt: TGTGCCAGCAGTTCCTCTCCCAAGACAGAGGGGACCCAGTACTTC
v_call: TRBV7-9; clone_size: many; j_call: TRBJ2-7; d_call: NA; cdr3_aa: CASSPDSWGYEQYF; cdr3_nt: TGTGCCAGCAGCCCGGACAGTTGGGGCTACGAGCAGTACTTC
v_call: TRBV6-4; clone_size: many; j_call: TRBJ1-2; d_call: TRBD1; cdr3_aa: CASSPKTGPNPTYGYTF; cdr3_nt: TGTGCCAGCAGCCCAAAGACAGGGCCCAACCCGACCTATGGCTACACCTTC
v_call: TRBV10-3; clone_size: NA; j_call: TRBJ1-3; d_call: NA; cdr3_aa: CASSGDRAFDSGNTIYF; cdr3_nt: TGTGCCTCTTCGGGGGACCGAGCTTTTGACTCTGGAAACACCATATATTTT
v_call: TRBV20-1; clone_size: many; j_call: TRBJ1-2; d_call: TRBD1; cdr3_aa: CSAIPGQPNYGYTF; cdr3_nt: TGCAGTGCCATCCCGGGACAGCCCAACTATGGCTACACCTTC